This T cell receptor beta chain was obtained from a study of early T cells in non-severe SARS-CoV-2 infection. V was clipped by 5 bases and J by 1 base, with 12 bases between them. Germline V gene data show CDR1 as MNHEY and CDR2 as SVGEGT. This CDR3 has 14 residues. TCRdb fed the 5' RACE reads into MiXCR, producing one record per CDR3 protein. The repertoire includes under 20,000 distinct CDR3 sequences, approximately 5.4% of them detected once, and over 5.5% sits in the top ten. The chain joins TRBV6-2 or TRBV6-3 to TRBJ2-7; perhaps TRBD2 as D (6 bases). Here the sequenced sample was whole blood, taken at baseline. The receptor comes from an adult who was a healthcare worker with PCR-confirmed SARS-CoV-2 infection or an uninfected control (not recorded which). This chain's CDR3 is CASSHDGGSYEQYF. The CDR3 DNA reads TGTGCCAGCAGTCATGATGGGGGGTCCTACGAGCAGTACTTC.